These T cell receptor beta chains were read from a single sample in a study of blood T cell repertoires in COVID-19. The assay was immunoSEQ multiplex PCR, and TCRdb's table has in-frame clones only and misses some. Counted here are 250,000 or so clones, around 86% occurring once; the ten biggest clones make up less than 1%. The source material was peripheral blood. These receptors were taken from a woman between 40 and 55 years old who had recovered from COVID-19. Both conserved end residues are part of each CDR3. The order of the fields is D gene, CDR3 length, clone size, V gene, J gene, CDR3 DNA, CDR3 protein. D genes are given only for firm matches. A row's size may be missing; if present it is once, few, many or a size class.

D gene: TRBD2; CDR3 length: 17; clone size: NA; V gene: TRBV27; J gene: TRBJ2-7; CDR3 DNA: TGTGCCAGCAGTTCGAAAACCACCGGGACTAACCTCCACGAGCAGTACTTC; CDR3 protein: CASSSKTTGTNLHEQYF
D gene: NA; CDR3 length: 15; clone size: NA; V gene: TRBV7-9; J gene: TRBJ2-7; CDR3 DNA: TGTGCCAGCAGCTTAAGGAGCGGAGACCCGTACGAGCAGTACTTC; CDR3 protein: CASSLRSGDPYEQYF
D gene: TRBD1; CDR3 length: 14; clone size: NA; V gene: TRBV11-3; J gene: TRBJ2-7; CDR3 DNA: TGTGCCAGCAGCTCGACAGGGGCATCCTACGAGCAGTACTTC; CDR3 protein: CASSSTGASYEQYF
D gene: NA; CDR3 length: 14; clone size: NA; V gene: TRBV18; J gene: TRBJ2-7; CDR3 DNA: TGTGCCAGCTCACCATCTAGCCAGGCCTACGAGCAGTACTTC; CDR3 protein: CASSPSSQAYEQYF
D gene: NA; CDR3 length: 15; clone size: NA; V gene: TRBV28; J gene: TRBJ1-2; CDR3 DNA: TGTGCCAGCAGTTCCTCCGGGGATCTAGGATATGGCTACACCTTC; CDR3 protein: CASSSSGDLGYGYTF
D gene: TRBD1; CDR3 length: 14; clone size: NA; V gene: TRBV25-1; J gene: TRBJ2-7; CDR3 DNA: TGTGCCAGCAGTCCAGGGACAGGACCCTACGAGCAGTACTTC; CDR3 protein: CASSPGTGPYEQYF
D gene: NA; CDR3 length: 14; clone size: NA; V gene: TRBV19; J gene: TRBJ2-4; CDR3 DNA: TGTGCCAGTAGTCCGCGAGACAGCCAAAACATTCAGTACTTC; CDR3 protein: CASSPRDSQNIQYF
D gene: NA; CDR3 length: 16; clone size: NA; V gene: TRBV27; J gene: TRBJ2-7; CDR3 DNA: TGTGCCAGCAGTTTGAGAGGTCCGAACCCCTCCTACGAGCAGTACTTC; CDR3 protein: CASSLRGPNPSYEQYF
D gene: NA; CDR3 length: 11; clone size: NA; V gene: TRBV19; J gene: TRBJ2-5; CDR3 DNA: TGTGCCAGTAGTAACCGGGAGACCCAGTACTTC; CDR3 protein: CASSNRETQYF
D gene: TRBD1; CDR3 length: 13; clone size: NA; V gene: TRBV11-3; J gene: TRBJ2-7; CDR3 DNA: TGTGCCAGCGAAGCAGGGGGCAGGTACGAGCAGTACTTC; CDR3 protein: CASEAGGRYEQYF
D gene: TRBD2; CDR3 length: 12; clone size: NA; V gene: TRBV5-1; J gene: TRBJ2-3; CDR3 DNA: TGCGCCAGCAGCTTGAGCGGGGGGACGCAGTATTTT; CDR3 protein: CASSLSGGTQYF
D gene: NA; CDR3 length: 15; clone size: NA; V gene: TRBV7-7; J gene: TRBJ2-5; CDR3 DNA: TGTGCTAGCAGCCTTAACCGGGCGGGACGGGAGACCCAGTACTTC; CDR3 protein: CASSLNRAGRETQYF
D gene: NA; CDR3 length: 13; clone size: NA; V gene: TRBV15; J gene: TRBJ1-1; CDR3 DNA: TGTGCCACCAGCCTACAGGGGAACACTGAAGCTTTCTTT; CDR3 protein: CATSLQGNTEAFF
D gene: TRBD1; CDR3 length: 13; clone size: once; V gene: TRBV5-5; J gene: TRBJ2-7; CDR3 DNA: TGTGCCAGCAACCCACAGGGGGCGGAAGAGCAGTACTTC; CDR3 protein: CASNPQGAEEQYF
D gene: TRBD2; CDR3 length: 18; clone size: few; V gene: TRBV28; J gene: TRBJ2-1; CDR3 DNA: TGTGCCAGCAGTTTACCCATACTAGCGACAAGCTCCTACAATGAGCAGTTCTTC; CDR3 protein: CASSLPILATSSYNEQFF
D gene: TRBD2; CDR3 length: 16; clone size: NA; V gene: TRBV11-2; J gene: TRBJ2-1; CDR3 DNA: TGTGCCAGCAGCCCCCGACTAGCGGGAACCTACAATGAGCAGTTCTTC; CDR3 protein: CASSPRLAGTYNEQFF
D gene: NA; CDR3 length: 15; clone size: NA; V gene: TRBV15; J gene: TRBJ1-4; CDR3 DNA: TGTGCCACCAGGGATGACAGGCTCCGATATGAAAAACTGTTTTTT; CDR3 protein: CATRDDRLRYEKLFF
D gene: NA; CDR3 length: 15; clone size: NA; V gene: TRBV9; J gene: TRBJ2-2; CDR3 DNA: TGTGCCAGCAGCGTAGATCCGGGGAAGGGCGGGGAGCTGTTTTTT; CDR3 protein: CASSVDPGKGGELFF
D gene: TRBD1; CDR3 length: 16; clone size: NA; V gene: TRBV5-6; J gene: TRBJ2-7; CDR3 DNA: TGTGCCAGCAGCTGGACGCCGGGACAGGGCCCGGGCGAGCAGTACTTC; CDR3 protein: CASSWTPGQGPGEQYF
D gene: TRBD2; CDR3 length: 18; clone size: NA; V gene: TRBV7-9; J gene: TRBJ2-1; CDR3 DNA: TGTGCCAGCAGCCTAGGGGAGAATAGCGGGAGCCACAACAATGAGCAGTTCTTC; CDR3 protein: CASSLGENSGSHNNEQFF
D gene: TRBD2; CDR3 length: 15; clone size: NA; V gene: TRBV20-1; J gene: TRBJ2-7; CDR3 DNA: TGCAGTGCTAGTCCGACTAGCGGGAGAGGCTACGAGCAGTACTTC; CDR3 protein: CSASPTSGRGYEQYF
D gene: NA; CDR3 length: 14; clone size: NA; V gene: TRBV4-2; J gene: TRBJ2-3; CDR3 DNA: TGTGCCAGCAGCCCCGGCGGTCTCTCAGATACGCAGTATTTT; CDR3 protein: CASSPGGLSDTQYF
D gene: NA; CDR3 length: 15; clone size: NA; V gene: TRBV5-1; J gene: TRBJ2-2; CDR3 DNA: TGCGCCAGCAGCTTGGTCGGGGAACACACCGGGGAGCTGTTTTTT; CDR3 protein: CASSLVGEHTGELFF
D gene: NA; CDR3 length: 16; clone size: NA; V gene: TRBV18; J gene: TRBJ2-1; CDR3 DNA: TGTGCCAGCTCATTACCCACCCCCAGTACCTACAATGAGCAGTTCTTC; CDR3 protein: CASSLPTPSTYNEQFF
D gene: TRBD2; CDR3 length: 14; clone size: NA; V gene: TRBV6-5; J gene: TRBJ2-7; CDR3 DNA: TGTGCCAGCAGCCGACTAGCGGGAGGGTACGAGCAGTACTTC; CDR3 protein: CASSRLAGGYEQYF
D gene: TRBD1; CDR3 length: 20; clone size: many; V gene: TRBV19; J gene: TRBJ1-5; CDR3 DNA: TGTGCCAGTACCCAAATTACCGGGACAGGGAGGTGGGTAGGCAATCAGCCCCAGCATTTT; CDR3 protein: CASTQITGTGRWVGNQPQHF
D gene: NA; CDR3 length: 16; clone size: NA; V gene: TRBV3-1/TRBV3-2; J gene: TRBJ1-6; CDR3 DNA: TGTGCCAGCAGCCAAGAGGCTAGCTCCTATAATTCACCCCTCCACTTT; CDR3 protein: CASSQEASSYNSPLHF
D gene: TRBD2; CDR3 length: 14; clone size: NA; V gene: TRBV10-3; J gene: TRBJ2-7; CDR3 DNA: TGTGCCATCAGGGGTAGCGGGAGTTTTTCCGAGCAGTACTTC; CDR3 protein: CAIRGSGSFSEQYF
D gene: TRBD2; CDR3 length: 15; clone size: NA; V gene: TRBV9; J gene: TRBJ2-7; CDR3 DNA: TGTGCCAGCAGCGTAGGAGCGGGAGGCCTCTACGAGCAGTACTTC; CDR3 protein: CASSVGAGGLYEQYF
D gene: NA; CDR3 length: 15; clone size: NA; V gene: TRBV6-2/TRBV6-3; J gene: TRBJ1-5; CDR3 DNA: TGTGCCAGCAGCGGGTTGGGCTATAGCAATCAGCCCCAGCATTTT; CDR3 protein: CASSGLGYSNQPQHF
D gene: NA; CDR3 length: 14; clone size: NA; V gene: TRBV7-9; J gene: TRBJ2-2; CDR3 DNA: TGTGCCAGCAGCTTAATGAGTGACACCGGGGAGCTGTTTTTT; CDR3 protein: CASSLMSDTGELFF
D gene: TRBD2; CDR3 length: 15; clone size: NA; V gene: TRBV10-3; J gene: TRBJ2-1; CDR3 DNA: TGTGCCATCAGTGAGGGGTTAGCGGGATACAATGAGCAGTTCTTC; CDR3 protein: CAISEGLAGYNEQFF
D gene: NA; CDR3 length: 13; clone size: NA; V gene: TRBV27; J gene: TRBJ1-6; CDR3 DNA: TGTGCCAGCAGTTCCTCTAATAATTCACCCCTCCACTTT; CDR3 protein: CASSSSNNSPLHF
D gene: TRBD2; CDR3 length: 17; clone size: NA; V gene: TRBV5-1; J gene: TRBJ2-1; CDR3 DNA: TGCGCCAGCAGCTTGTGGAGAGCGGGAGGGGGATACAATGAGCAGTTCTTC; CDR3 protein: CASSLWRAGGGYNEQFF
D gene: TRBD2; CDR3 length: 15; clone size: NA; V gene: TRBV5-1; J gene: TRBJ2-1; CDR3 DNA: TGCGCCAGCAGCCCCCGGGATAAGCGGGGCAATGAGCAGTTCTTC; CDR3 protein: CASSPRDKRGNEQFF
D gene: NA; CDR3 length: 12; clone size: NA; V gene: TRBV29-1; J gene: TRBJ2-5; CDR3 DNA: TGCAGCGTTGGGGGCAACCAAGAGACCCAGTACTTC; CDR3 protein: CSVGGNQETQYF